These 29 T cell receptor beta chains share one sample of origin, sequenced in a study of cytomegalovirus exposure and HLA in healthy donors. Generated by immunoSEQ multiplex PCR, the TCRdb table keeps only in-frame clones and is missing some. The sample includes some 68,000 clones, just under 95% of them seen just once. The sequenced material came from PBMCs. These receptor sequences come from a man between 18 and 29 years old in good health and CMV-seropositive.

V usage is TRBV6-1 and J usage is TRBJ2-2; 10 bases fit TRBD2. The V and J ends lost 3 bases and 1 base, in that order; junction bases with no gene match: 8. CDR3 size: 18 residues. The germline V gene has CDR1 MNHNS and CDR2 SASEGT. CDR3 DNA: TGTGCCAGCAGTGAGAAGTGGACTAGCGGCCTGAACACCGGGGAGCTGTTTTTT. It encodes CASSEKWTSGLNTGELFF.

The chain carries TRBV30 and TRBJ1-5; TRBD1 might be the D (5 bases). The CDR3 is 16 residues long. Germline-derived CDR1 and CDR2 are GTSNPN and SVGIG (reference sequence). The V gene lost 0 bases and the J gene lost 2 bases, with 14 bases spanning the gap. The DNA for the CDR3 is TGTGCCTGGAGTGTAGATCGTCAGGGTGGCAATCAGCCCCAGCATTTT. It codes for CAWSVDRQGGNQPQHF.

V is TRBV4-1 and J is TRBJ1-6; D remains ambiguous. V was cut by 2 bases and J by 3 bases, with 17 bases left in between. The CDR3 sequence is 18 residues long. CDR1 MGHRA and CDR2 YSYEKL come from the germline V gene. CDR3 sequence reads: CASSQKVITDLYNSPLHF. CDR3 in DNA: TGCGCCAGCAGCCAAAAGGTCATTACAGACCTCTATAATTCACCCCTCCACTTT.

This sequence joins TRBV6-1 and TRBJ2-7; TRBD1 matches 7 bases. Unmatched junction bases numbered 4, after V lost 6 bases and J lost 2 bases. This CDR3 comprises 13 residues. Looked up from germline, CDR1 is MNHNS and CDR2 is SASEGT. In DNA form, the CDR3 reads TGTGCCAGCAGCCCCGGGACAGCCTACGAGCAGTACTTC. It codes for CASSPGTAYEQYF.

The CDR3 reads CASSQSHRGDEAFF. The CDR3 DNA sequence: TGCGCCAGCAGCCAGTCCCACAGGGGCGATGAAGCTTTCTTT. This sequence joins TRBV4-1 and TRBJ1-1, with TRBD1 matching 7 bases. Germline trimming cut 3 bases from V and 7 bases from J; bases unmatched to any gene: 8. CDR3 length equals 14 residues. Germline values: CDR1 MGHRA, CDR2 YSYEKL.

This clone showed up just once. The CDR3 bases are TGTGCCAGCAGCATAGGGGATTCTGAAGCTTTCTTT. This sequence encodes CASSIGDSEAFF. The V gene is TRBV5-6, the J gene TRBJ1-1; D may be TRBD1 (5 bases). V lost 4 bases to trimming and J lost 6 bases, with 10 bases between them. Germline lookup yields CDR1 SGHDT and CDR2 YYEEEE. CDR3 length: 12 residues. Filled out from reference TRBV5-6 and TRBJ1-1, the complete variable domain reads DAGVTQSPTHLIKTRGQQVTLRCSPKSGHDTVSWYQQALGQGPQFIFQYYEEEERQRGNFPDRFSGHQFPNYSSELNVNALLLGDSALYLCASSIGDSEAFFGQGTRLTVV.

The chain carries TRBV6-5 and TRBJ1-2, with D possibly being TRBD1 (6 bases). Trimming shortened V by 5 bases and J by 5 bases, and 9 bases separated the two germline ends. The CDR3 runs to 12 residues. CDR1 is MNHEY and CDR2 is SVGAGI in the germline V gene. Here the CDR3 reads CASSRDKYGYTF. CDR3 coding DNA: TGTGCCAGCAGTAGGGACAAATATGGCTACACCTTC.

V is TRBV7-9 and J is TRBJ2-1, with 7 bases lining up with TRBD2. Germline CDR1 is SEHNR and CDR2 is FQNEAQ (reference sequence). The V and J ends lost 6 bases and 6 bases, in that order; junction bases with no gene match: 14. This CDR3 is built from 16 residues. The CDR3 DNA follows: TGTGCCAGCAGTCCTAGTGCGGGAGAGGTCGGCAATGAGCAGTTCTTC. This encodes CASSPSAGEVGNEQFF.

V usage is TRBV6-5 and J usage is TRBJ2-7; 10 bases align to TRBD2. The CDR3 totals 14 residues. Germline CDR1 reads MNHEY; CDR2 reads SVGAGI. After removal of 6 bases from V and 4 bases from J, the junction contained 6 bases not matched to a gene. CDR3 in DNA: TGTGCCAGCAGCCGGACTAGCGGACCTTACGAGCAGTACTTC. Amino acids: CASSRTSGPYEQYF.

The chain uses TRBV2 and TRBJ2-7; D gene ambiguous. Germline assignment: CDR1 SNHLY and CDR2 FYNNEI. The CDR3 totals 15 residues. The V end lost 5 bases, the J end lost 2 bases, and 16 bases lay between the germline ends. CDR3 sequence (DNA): TGTGCCAGCAGTCAAGGCTACTTGCCGGCCTACGAGCAGTACTTC. Translating gives CASSQGYLPAYEQYF.

The CDR3, as DNA: TGTGCCAGCAACCAAGGGGCCTGGACCACCATATATTTT. Translating gives CASNQGAWTTIYF. This rearrangement joins TRBV11-2 to TRBJ1-3, with a possible D match to TRBD1 (5 bases). V gave up 7 bases and J gave up 9 bases, with 16 bases separating them. The CDR3 runs 13 residues. CDR1 and CDR2 (germline): SGHAT, FQNNGV.

The rearrangement joins TRBV6-1 to TRBJ2-1; D gene uncertain. In germline, CDR1 is MNHNS, CDR2 SASEGT. This CDR3 is 14 amino acids long. With 4 bases removed from V and 0 bases from J, the gap between germline ends came to 7 bases. In nucleotides, the CDR3 is TGTGCCAGCAGTGTCTCAGGCTCCTACAATGAGCAGTTCTTC. Translated: CASSVSGSYNEQFF.

V is TRBV6-5 and J is TRBJ1-1, with D unclear. V was shortened by 5 bases and J by 0 bases, with 13 bases between the two germline ends. CDR1 and CDR2 from the germline V gene are MNHEY and SVGAGI. The CDR3 extends over 15 amino acids. CDR3 protein: CASSPRLGLNTEAFF. DNA for the CDR3: TGTGCCAGCAGTCCCCGGTTGGGCTTGAACACTGAAGCTTTCTTT.

This clone appeared a single time. The V call is TRBV18, the J call TRBJ2-5; no clear D gene. CDR1 and CDR2 from the germline V gene are KGHSH and LQKENI. The V end was cut by 0 bases, the J end by 3 bases, with 11 bases between. The CDR3 totals 15 residues. The CDR3 is CASSPPSLAEETQYF. CDR3 in DNA: TGTGCCAGCTCACCACCGTCCCTGGCGGAAGAGACCCAGTACTTC.

V is TRBV27 and J is TRBJ2-7, with D unresolved. CDR1 MNHEY and CDR2 SMNVEV come from the germline V gene (reference sequence). The CDR3 contains 13 residues. V was shortened by 3 bases and J by 2 bases, with 8 bases between the two germline ends. CDR3 residues: CASSLAGAYEQYF. CDR3 DNA: TGTGCCAGCAGTTTGGCAGGCGCCTACGAGCAGTACTTC.

The chain joins TRBV2 to TRBJ2-5; 7 bases agree with TRBD2. The CDR3 extends over 14 amino acids. The V segment lost 7 bases and the J segment 7 bases; nucleotides outside the gene matches: 12. Germline V gene sequence: CDR1 SNHLY, CDR2 FYNNEI. CDR3: CASMGISGEGTQYF. DNA of the CDR3: TGTGCCAGCATGGGTATAAGCGGGGAAGGGACCCAGTACTTC.

The chain combines TRBV5-1 with TRBJ1-4; TRBD1 matches 7 bases. Germline assignment: CDR1 SGHRS and CDR2 YFSETQ. V lost 2 bases and J lost 4; bases outside the gene matches: 2. This CDR3 contains 14 residues. This CDR3 reads CASSFTGVNEKLFF. CDR3 DNA: TGCGCCAGCAGCTTTACAGGGGTTAATGAAAAACTGTTTTTT.

The V call is TRBV7-9, the J call TRBJ2-7; 8 positions match TRBD1. The CDR3 sequence is 13 residues long. Looked up from germline, CDR1 is SEHNR and CDR2 is FQNEAQ (reference sequence). Trimming at V came to 5 bases and at J to 6 bases, leaving 6 bases not matched to a gene. The CDR3 bases are TGTGCCAGCAGCACCCAGACAGGGGCCGAGCAGTACTTC. Translating it yields CASSTQTGAEQYF.

This chain connects TRBV7-3 to TRBJ2-1; TRBD2 matches 9 bases. Germline V lookup: CDR1 SGHTA, CDR2 FQGTGA. The ends lost 4 bases at V and 4 bases at J; junction bases unmatched: 8. The CDR3 runs to 16 residues. CDR3: CASSYRGGAGYNEQFF. CDR3 in DNA: TGTGCCAGCAGCTACCGCGGGGGGGCCGGGTACAATGAGCAGTTCTTC.

The chain combines TRBV7-6 with TRBJ1-3; 7 bases agree with TRBD1. Per germline, CDR1 SGHVS and CDR2 FNYEAQ. The CDR3 consists of 16 residues. The junction had 9 bases not matched to a gene; V was cut back by 3 bases and J by 4 bases. The CDR3 sequence is CASSLTGSMAGNTIYF. The CDR3 nucleotides are TGTGCCAGCAGCTTGACAGGGAGTATGGCAGGAAACACCATATATTTT.

The chain links TRBV5-1 to TRBJ1-3; tentative D call: TRBD1 (6 bases). V lost 3 bases and J lost 1, with 14 bases in between. Germline V gene sequence: CDR1 SGHRS, CDR2 YFSETQ. The CDR3 length is 16 residues. The CDR3 nucleotides are TGCGCCAGCAGCTCGGACAGAACTTTTTCTGGAAACACCATATATTTT. Its protein is CASSSDRTFSGNTIYF. The full variable domain, with the rest looked up from reference TRBV5-1 and TRBJ1-3, is KAGVTQTPRYLIKTRGQQVTLSCSPISGHRSVSWYQQTPGQGLQFLFEYFSETQRNKGNFPGRFSGRQFSNSRSEMNVSTLELGDSALYLCASSSDRTFSGNTIYFGEGSWLTVV.

The chain links TRBV2 to TRBJ2-5; unclear D gene. CDR1 and CDR2 from the germline V gene are SNHLY and FYNNEI. This CDR3 spans 13 amino acids. Trimming stripped 8 bases from V and 1 base from J, with 11 bases between. The CDR3 protein is CASSYISQETQYF. The CDR3 region has the DNA TGTGCCAGCTCCTATATCTCCCAAGAGACCCAGTACTTC.

V usage is TRBV19 and J usage is TRBJ1-5; D is undetermined. The CDR3 has 16 amino acids. Between the trimmed V and J ends, which lost 6 bases and 2 bases, there was a span of 17 bases. Germline CDR1 reads LNHDA; CDR2 reads SQIVND (reference sequence). The CDR3 DNA reads as TGTGCCAGTAGAACTGACCGAGCTCGGGGCAATCAGCCCCAGCATTTT. Translation gives CASRTDRARGNQPQHF.

The CDR3 DNA follows: TGTGCCAGCAGCCATTATTTTTACAGGGACCAGCCCCAGCATTTT. Its translation is CASSHYFYRDQPQHF. The gene calls are TRBV14 and TRBJ1-5; perhaps TRBD1 as D (6 bases). CDR1 and CDR2 from the germline V gene are SGHDN and FVKESK. There are 15 residues in the CDR3. The V and J ends lost 3 bases and 7 bases respectively, with 16 bases between them.

This chain links TRBV19 with TRBJ1-4; possible D gene TRBD1, 5 bases. The V gene lost 7 bases and the J gene lost 5 bases, with 11 bases spanning the gap. Germline CDR1 and CDR2: LNHDA and SQIVND (reference sequence). The CDR3 runs 13 residues. CDR3 DNA: TGTGCCAGTAACATGTGGACAAATGAAAAACTGTTTTTT. Translation: CASNMWTNEKLFF.

The sample holds one count of this clone. V usage is TRBV6-1 and J usage is TRBJ2-1, with TRBD1 identical over 10 bases. V gave up 5 bases and J gave up 8 bases; unmatched junction bases: 9. The CDR3 loop spans 15 amino acids. Germline values: CDR1 MNHNS, CDR2 SASEGT. CDR3 in amino acids: CASSNTPTGGDEQFF. The CDR3 nucleotides read TGTGCCAGCAGTAACACACCGACAGGGGGCGATGAGCAGTTCTTC.

This sequence joins TRBV4-1 and TRBJ2-3, with TRBD1 identical over 9 bases. Germline V CDR1 and CDR2: MGHRA, YSYEKL. This CDR3 is 18 amino acids long. J gave up 5 bases and V 1 base, and 13 bases lay outside the gene matches. CDR3 sequence (DNA): TGCGCCAGCAGCCAAGTAATTCGAAGGGACAGGGCGGTAGATACGCAGTATTTT. Amino acid sequence: CASSQVIRRDRAVDTQYF.

V is TRBV5-1 and J is TRBJ1-1; weak D call: TRBD1 (5 bases). CDR3 length: 15 residues. V lost 0 bases, J lost 2 bases, and 11 bases lay in between. Germline-derived CDR1 and CDR2 are SGHRS and YFSETQ. Here the CDR3 DNA reads TGCGCCAGCAGCTTGGTACCGGGGACTAACACTGAAGCTTTCTTT. Translated: CASSLVPGTNTEAFF. The entire variable domain, with the rest obtained from reference TRBV5-1 and TRBJ1-1, is as follows: KAGVTQTPRYLIKTRGQQVTLSCSPISGHRSVSWYQQTPGQGLQFLFEYFSETQRNKGNFPGRFSGRQFSNSRSEMNVSTLELGDSALYLCASSLVPGTNTEAFFGQGTRLTVV.

This clone was detected only once. The J gene is TRBJ1-1, the V gene TRBV11-2, with a possible D match to TRBD1 (6 bases). V was clipped by 5 bases and J by 6 bases, with 16 bases between them. The germline V gene encodes CDR1 SGHAT and CDR2 FQNNGV. CDR3 length equals 14 residues. The CDR3 is CASSTGTGRAEAFF. CDR3 nucleotides: TGTGCCAGCAGCACCGGCACAGGGAGGGCTGAAGCTTTCTTT.